Presented here are 29 T cell receptor beta chains from one specimen sequenced in a study of blood T cell repertoires in COVID-19. This table comes from immunoSEQ multiplex PCR, and its TCRdb copy is limited to in-frame clones, with some not included. The table includes 200,000 to 250,000 clones, around 87% detected once. The sample comprised PBMCs or T cells enriched from blood (not recorded which). All receptors come from a woman in her 30s with acute COVID-19.

This clone was observed a handful of times. The V gene is TRBV7-8, the J gene TRBJ2-2; a weak D match, TRBD1 (5 bases). The germline CDR1 and CDR2 sequences are SGHVS and FQNEAQ. Trimming removed 6 bases at V and 1 base at J, with 15 bases between. The CDR3 spans 16 residues. The CDR3 loop is CASSSRVQGNTGELFF. The CDR3 DNA is TGTGCCAGCAGTTCTAGGGTGCAGGGGAACACCGGGGAGCTGTTTTTT.

The chain uses TRBV18 and TRBJ1-2, with a weak D call TRBD1 (5 bases). The V and J ends lost 4 bases and 1 base respectively, with 16 bases between them. The length of the CDR3 is 16 residues. Germline CDR1 and CDR2: KGHSH and LQKENI. In DNA, the CDR3 is TGTGCCAGCTCACGCGGCAGGGCGATCGATAACTATGGCTACACCTTC. Amino acids: CASSRGRAIDNYGYTF. Combining the CDR3 with reference TRBV18 and TRBJ1-2 gives the whole variable domain NAGVMQNPRHLVRRRGQEARLRCSPMKGHSHVYWYRQLPEEGLKFMVYLQKENIIDESGMPKERFSAEFPKEGPSILRIQQVVRGDSAAYFCASSRGRAIDNYGYTFGSGTRLTVV.

The gene calls are TRBV15 and TRBJ2-1; no clear D gene. Per the germline V gene, CDR1 is LNHNV and CDR2 is YYDKDF (reference sequence). V shed 1 base and J shed 6 bases, with 4 bases lying between them. This CDR3 has 12 residues. CDR3 in DNA: TGTGCCACCAGCAGAGTCGGCAATGAGCAGTTCTTC. Amino acid sequence: CATSRVGNEQFF.

The rearrangement joins TRBV5-1 to TRBJ1-2, with TRBD1 as a possible D gene (5 bases). Per germline, CDR1 SGHRS and CDR2 YFSETQ. The CDR3 has 13 amino acids. Trimming left V 5 bases short and J 4 bases short, with 12 bases between. CDR3 sequence reads: CASRGQGTYGYTF. The CDR3 nucleotides read TGCGCCAGCAGGGGCCAGGGAACCTATGGCTACACCTTC.

The chain recombines TRBV4-3 with TRBJ2-7; D is perhaps TRBD1 (5 bases). Germline lookup yields CDR1 LGHNA and CDR2 YSLEER. This CDR3 has 15 amino acids. The V gene lost 0 bases and the J gene lost 3 bases, with 12 bases spanning the gap. DNA for the CDR3: TGCGCCAGCAGCCAAGAGGCAGGGCGGATCTACGAGCAGTACTTC. Translating gives CASSQEAGRIYEQYF.

The chain combines TRBV10-1 with TRBJ1-1; TRBD1 aligns across 10 bases. Germline trimming cut 8 bases from V and 4 bases from J; bases unmatched to any gene: 4. The germline V gene encodes CDR1 WNHNN and CDR2 SYGVQD (reference sequence). This CDR3 contains 13 residues. The DNA for the CDR3 is TGCGCCAGCCGACAGGGGGCTTCCACTGAAGCTTTCTTT. Encoded protein: CASRQGASTEAFF.

In this sample, this clone turned up once. This chain joins TRBV7-2 and TRBJ2-7, with D perhaps matching TRBD2 (5 bases). The germline V gene has CDR1 SGHTA and CDR2 FQGNSA. Between the trimmed V and J ends, which lost 1 base and 1 base, there was a span of 8 bases. The CDR3 spans 14 residues. CDR3 region: CASSLVEGSYEQYF. Written as DNA, the CDR3 is TGTGCCAGCAGCTTAGTCGAGGGTTCCTACGAGCAGTACTTC. Looking up the rest from reference TRBV7-2 and TRBJ2-7 gives the full variable domain: GAGVSQSPSNKVTEKGKDVELRCDPISGHTALYWYRQSLGQGLEFLIYFQGNSAPDKSGLPSDRFSAERTGGSVSTLTIQRTQQEDSAVYLCASSLVEGSYEQYFGPGTRLTVT.

The chain couples TRBV18 to TRBJ2-3; no clear D. V dropped 6 bases and J dropped 0 bases, with 13 bases sitting between them. The CDR3 is made up of 15 amino acids. Germline V gene sequence: CDR1 KGHSH, CDR2 LQKENI. The CDR3 bases are TGTGCCAGCTCGCCTAGAACATCTAGCACAGATACGCAGTATTTT. Translation gives CASSPRTSSTDTQYF.

The chain joins TRBV3-1 (or the pseudogene TRBV3-2) to TRBJ1-2; 8 bases are a match to TRBD1. J lost 5 bases, V lost 0 bases, and 5 bases had no gene match. Germline lookup yields CDR1 LGHDT and CDR2 YNNKEL (reference sequence). The CDR3 has 15 amino acids. The CDR3 is CASSQEYRGGYGYTF. The DNA of the CDR3 is TGTGCCAGCAGCCAAGAGTACAGGGGGGGGTATGGCTACACCTTC.

V usage is TRBV27 and J usage is TRBJ2-3; TRBD2 agrees at 10 bases. V was pared by 0 bases and J by 5 bases, with 8 bases of the junction left unmatched. There are 17 residues in the CDR3. CDR1 is MNHEY and CDR2 is SMNVEV in the germline V gene (reference sequence). The chain's CDR3 is CASSLSASGRDGDTQYF. In nucleotides, the CDR3 is TGTGCCAGCAGTTTATCTGCGAGCGGGAGGGATGGAGATACGCAGTATTTT.

The chain uses TRBV12-3 or TRBV12-4 and TRBJ2-1, with TRBD2 as a possible D gene (5 bases). This CDR3 region has 12 residues. V was pared by 10 bases and J by 0 bases, with 7 bases between. The CDR3 reads CATGSSYNEQFF. CDR3 nucleotide sequence: TGTGCCACGGGGAGCTCCTACAATGAGCAGTTCTTC.

The gene calls are TRBV29-1 and TRBJ1-3, with D maybe TRBD1 (5 bases). The V gene's germline CDR1 is SQVTM and CDR2 ANQGSEA. Trimming took 1 base from V and 4 from J, leaving 14 bases between them. The CDR3 sequence is 15 residues long. CDR3 in DNA: TGCAGCGTTGAAGGCTGGGGCCTTTGGGGAAACACCATATATTTT. This translates into CSVEGWGLWGNTIYF.

The chain recombines TRBV27 with TRBJ2-7; D call uncertain. V was pared by 6 bases and J by 1 base, with 16 bases between. Germline V gene data show CDR1 as MNHEY and CDR2 as SMNVEV (reference sequence). The CDR3 runs 15 residues. For the CDR3, the DNA is TGTGCCAGCAGACAAAATTGGGCAGCATCCTACGAGCAGTACTTC. As protein: CASRQNWAASYEQYF.

This rearrangement joins TRBV19 to TRBJ2-7; TRBD1 aligns across 7 bases. The V and J ends lost 6 bases and 0 bases, in that order; junction bases with no gene match: 5. Looked up from germline, CDR1 is LNHDA and CDR2 is SQIVND (reference sequence). The CDR3 runs to 14 residues. CDR3 residues: CASRRQGSSYEQYF. DNA of the CDR3: TGTGCCAGTAGGAGACAGGGAAGCTCCTACGAGCAGTACTTC.

The chain links TRBV4-1 to TRBJ2-7; TRBD2 matches 12 bases. Germline V gene sequence: CDR1 MGHRA, CDR2 YSYEKL. Germline trimming cut 4 bases from V and 2 bases from J; bases unmatched to any gene: 3. This CDR3 spans 15 amino acids. CDR3 loop: CASSLGLAGTYEQYF. In DNA form, the CDR3 reads TGCGCCAGCAGCCTCGGACTAGCGGGGACCTACGAGCAGTACTTC.

The rearrangement uses TRBV4-1 and TRBJ1-4; D possibly corresponds to TRBD1 (5 bases). Germline-derived CDR1 and CDR2 are MGHRA and YSYEKL. Trimming cost V 1 base and J 8 bases, with 14 bases left between them. This CDR3 region has 15 residues. CDR3 sequence reads: CASSQGRVRGEKLFF. The CDR3 DNA follows: TGCGCCAGCAGCCAAGGACGGGTCCGGGGGGAAAAACTGTTTTTT.

The chain combines TRBV19 with TRBJ2-1; 12 bases match TRBD2. This CDR3 has 16 residues. From germline, CDR1 is LNHDA and CDR2 SQIVND (reference sequence). V lost 8 bases to trimming and J lost 4 bases; unmatched junction nucleotides: 9. The CDR3 spells CASLDLAGGPYNEQFF. CDR3 sequence (DNA): TGTGCCAGTCTCGATCTAGCGGGAGGGCCTTACAATGAGCAGTTCTTC.

This clone has just one count. The genes are TRBV28 and TRBJ2-1, with unresolved D. Deletions cut 5 bases from V and 6 bases from J, with 11 bases between. The germline V gene has CDR1 MDHEN and CDR2 SYDVKM. The CDR3 sequence is 13 residues long. The CDR3 DNA reads TGTGCCAGCAGTCCCTCCTTGTCCAATGAGCAGTTCTTC. It encodes CASSPSLSNEQFF.

This sequence joins TRBV30 and TRBJ1-4; 8 nucleotides line up with TRBD1. V dropped 3 bases and J dropped 8; count of bases not matched to a gene: 14. The germline V gene has CDR1 GTSNPN and CDR2 SVGIG (reference sequence). This CDR3 is 16 amino acids long. The CDR3 here is CAWRVPAGQGGEKLFF. The CDR3 DNA follows: TGTGCCTGGAGGGTGCCTGCAGGACAGGGTGGCGAAAAACTGTTTTTT.

V usage is TRBV6-5 and J usage is TRBJ2-5; 9 bases agree with TRBD1. V was pared by 5 bases and J by 5 bases, with 6 bases of the junction left unmatched. Per the germline V gene, CDR1 is MNHEY and CDR2 is SVGAGI. The CDR3 is 14 residues long. This CDR3 reads CASSPTGGRETQYF. The CDR3 DNA follows: TGTGCCAGCAGTCCTACAGGGGGCAGGGAGACCCAGTACTTC.

The genes are TRBV3-1 (or the pseudogene TRBV3-2) and TRBJ1-2, with a weak D call TRBD1 (5 bases). Germline V CDR1 and CDR2: LGHDT, YNNKEL (reference sequence). The CDR3 is 14 residues long. Trimming pared 1 base from V and 8 bases from J, leaving 14 bases between. This CDR3 is CASSQAGEGYGYTF. The CDR3 DNA sequence: TGTGCCAGCAGCCAAGCCGGGGAGGGGTACGGCTACACCTTC.

The CDR3, as DNA: TGTGCCAGCAGCTTAACAACCCGGACTCATTTATCAGATACGCAGTATTTT. Its translation is CASSLTTRTHLSDTQYF. The chain joins TRBV7-3 to TRBJ2-3, with D maybe TRBD2 (5 bases). V was cut by 0 bases and J by 4 bases, with 17 bases left in between. The CDR3 is 17 amino acids. Germline loops: CDR1 SGHTA, CDR2 FQGTGA.

The rearrangement joins TRBV18 to TRBJ1-5; D remains ambiguous. V was clipped by 8 bases and J by 4 bases, with 12 bases between them. CDR3 length equals 13 residues. CDR1 is KGHSH, CDR2 LQKENI, per germline. Here the CDR3 reads CASAEGRNQPQHF. Written as DNA, the CDR3 is TGTGCCAGCGCGGAGGGCCGTAATCAGCCCCAGCATTTT.

J is TRBJ2-1 and V is TRBV19; a possible D gene is TRBD2 (6 bases). Trimming removed 4 bases at V and 3 bases at J, with 13 bases between. The CDR3 has 15 amino acids. CDR1 is LNHDA, CDR2 SQIVND, per germline (reference sequence). CDR3 region: CASSSTGLVYNEQFF. DNA of the CDR3: TGTGCCAGTAGTAGTACGGGACTTGTCTACAATGAGCAGTTCTTC. The complete variable domain, with remaining parts taken from reference TRBV19 and TRBJ2-1, reads DGGITQSPKYLFRKEGQNVTLSCEQNLNHDAMYWYRQDPGQGLRLIYYSQIVNDFQKGDIAEGYSVSREKKESFPLTVTSAQKNPTAFYLCASSSTGLVYNEQFFGPGTRLTVL.

V is TRBV6-5 and J is TRBJ1-5; D is unresolved. Germline values: CDR1 MNHEY, CDR2 SVGAGI. Between the trimmed V and J ends, which lost 6 bases and 6 bases, there was a span of 12 bases. This CDR3 has 13 residues. CDR3 in DNA: TGTGCCAGCAGCGTAAACAATGCTCAGCCCCAGCATTTT. This sequence encodes CASSVNNAQPQHF.

The gene calls are TRBV5-1 and TRBJ1-4, with a tentative D call TRBD1 (5 bases). The CDR3 is 16 residues long. V dropped 0 bases and J dropped 0 bases, with 9 bases sitting between them. Per the germline V gene, CDR1 is SGHRS and CDR2 is YFSETQ. The CDR3 DNA follows: TGCGCCAGCAGCTTGGTGACAGCTGCAACTAATGAAAAACTGTTTTTT. Protein sequence: CASSLVTAATNEKLFF.

The chain uses TRBV19 and TRBJ1-2; no clear D gene. Germline V gene sequence: CDR1 LNHDA, CDR2 SQIVND (reference sequence). The CDR3 runs to 12 residues. In nucleotides, the CDR3 is TGTGGCGAAATTTGGAGGGACTATGGCTACACCTTC. Residues: CGEIWRDYGYTF.

The V call is TRBV28, the J call TRBJ1-2; D remains ambiguous. Trimming removed 5 bases at V and 10 bases at J, with 11 bases between. The germline V gene has CDR1 MDHEN and CDR2 SYDVKM. The CDR3 is 11 amino acids. The CDR3: CASSLQAHYTF. The CDR3 DNA sequence: TGTGCCAGCAGTCTCCAAGCCCACTACACCTTC.

This chain uses TRBV21-1 with TRBJ1-5. TRBV21-1 is flagged as a pseudogene. The CDR3 loop spans 16 amino acids. CDR3 sequence (DNA): TGTGCCAGCAGCAAAGGGAGTTTGGATAGCAATCAGCCCCAGCATTTT. Its protein is CASSKGSLDSNQPQHF.